A single T cell receptor (beta chain) is shown here with its context. This sample is drawn from a study of blood T cell repertoires in COVID-19. V was cut by 0 bases and J by 11 bases, with 14 bases left in between. Germline CDR1 reads MGHRA; CDR2 reads YSYEKL. The CDR3 totals 14 residues. Original processing notes: Estimated nucleated cell counts came from reference gene primer amplification. Clones were read by immunoSEQ multiplex PCR, and TCRdb kept only the in-frame ones, dropping some. The V and J calls and clone size are taken from that table; D and trimming were inferred from the DNA. This sample has about 35,000 clones, with roughly 80% found just once.

The receptor was isolated from a man in his 60s in a cohort sampled during active COVID-19. The J gene is TRBJ2-4, the V gene TRBV4-1; D may be TRBD1 (5 bases). The source material was peripheral blood. CDR3 sequence: CASSQDLGQRVQYF. CDR3 DNA: TGCGCCAGCAGCCAAGATTTGGGGCAACGCGTTCAGTACTTC.